Sequencing of this T cell receptor beta chain was carried out in a study of blood T cells in healthy people across ages. This clonotype was recorded a few times. It was with a sample-barcoded 5' primer and a J-beta primer mix that a second PCR of about 6 to 12 cycles was run. From the 5' RACE reads, TCRdb called clonotypes with MiXCR, one entry per CDR3 protein. The table shows about 720,000 distinct CDR3 sequences, with around a fifth occurring only once. The CDR3 sequence is 12 residues long. Trimming shortened V by 6 bases and J by 2 bases, and 11 bases separated the two germline ends. Germline values: CDR1 SQVTM, CDR2 ANQGSEA.

This sequence was found in a man aged 70-80 years in good health. Sequencing was carried out using blood. The chain combines TRBV29-1 with TRBJ2-7; perhaps D is TRBD1 or TRBD2 (7 bases each). The CDR3 DNA sequence: TGCAGCGTAGCGGGACAGCCCTACGAGCAGTACTTC. It yields the protein CSVAGQPYEQYF.